This TCR beta chain originates from a study of CXCR3-negative and CXCR3-positive naive CD8 T cells (dated by TCRdb to about 2019). Study-wide context: In total, about 135 million TRB reads were obtained, corresponding to roughly 1.5 +/- 0.3 million reads per library. Diversity and physicochemical repertoire analyses covered roughly eleven donors pooled from two independent experiments. TRBV-TRBJ cluster analysis included naive subsets from a handful of donors and memory cells from 3 donors. Paper-wide results and their limitations: Because surface CD5, which is linked to self-reactivity in mice, was comparable between the naive subsets, TCR interaction strength was also inferred from TRB CDR3 physicochemical properties. Naive CXCR3-negative and CXCR3-positive cells from the same donor showed similar TRBV-TRBJ usage, whereas memory cells showed distinct patterns. Because CXCR3 expression was partially decreased after cryopreservation, freshly isolated PBMCs were used for most assays. TRB CDR3s from CXCR3-positive naive cells showed higher hydrophobicity (lower Kidera factor 4), lower energy, and higher strength and volume indices than CXCR3-negative naive cells. Comparably high repertoire diversity was found in both naive subsets, whereas much lower repertoire diversity was found in memory CD8+ T cells.

TCRdb records NextSeq 550 as the sequencer. The Human TCR Profiling Kit (MiLaboratory) was used to prepare UMI-labeled 5' RACE TRB cDNA libraries. cDNA synthesis used the entire amount of extracted RNA, and PCR amplification then used the entire amount of cDNA produced. Libraries were prepared in parallel with an identical number of PCR cycles. In the original analysis: About 49,000 +/- 11,000 unique UMI-labeled TRB cDNA molecules per library were extracted with MIGEC and MiXCR, with at least two reads per UMI required. On average, each library contained approximately 40,000 +/- 10,000 functional in-frame TRB CDR3 nucleotide clonotypes without stop codons. After downsampling to 5000 UMI-labeled TRB molecules per sample, diversity metrics, including normalized Shannon-Wiener and Chao1, were computed in VDJtools. VDJtools computed clonotype-size-weighted physicochemical properties of the central five CDR3 residues: interaction energy, strength, volume and Kidera factor 4. TCRdb reprocessed the reads and provides one entry for every CDR3 protein sequence; no DNA is given. The V and J calls reflect TCRdb's pipeline rather than the authors' work. The table held for this sample gives some 150,000 distinct CDR3 sequences. The ten most abundant clones make up around 0.28% of the sample.

For every CD8+ T cell subset, a few hundred thousand cells were flow-sorted straight into RLT lysis buffer, and each subset was sorted in triplicate. To exclude memory contaminants, naive CD8+ T cells were stringently defined as CD45RO-CCR7+CD27+CD95-. Using standard density gradient centrifugation, peripheral blood mononuclear cells were isolated from buffy coats. Naive CXCR3-negative and CXCR3-positive CD8+ T cells were flow-sorted on a FACSAria III. Total RNA was extracted from sorted cells using an RNeasy Mini Kit. A note on this clonotype: This clone's antigen is unknown.

This receptor was obtained from a human donor in good health. Some clones in this sample may be carry-over from other donors' samples. Sequencing was performed on naive CXCR3+ CD8+ T cells from blood. The meaning of the sample's cell subset or site label: CD45RO-CCR7+CD27+CD95- naive CD8+ T cells expressing CXCR3 (TNR3+).

The CDR3 protein sequence reads: CASSLEISGPGNQPQHF. The rearranged chain carries TRBV5-1 and TRBJ1-5; TCRdb returns TRBD1, unconfirmable since there is no DNA. Reading the germline V gene gives CDR1 SGHRS and CDR2 YFSETQ. Counted from cysteine to phenylalanine, this CDR3 has 17 amino acids. DNA is not recorded here.